One and the same sample provided the 27 T cell receptor beta chains below, sequenced in a study of response to subunit inactivated influenza vaccine. One entry per CDR3 protein results from TCRdb running MiXCR on the RT-PCR reads. The sample has more than 550,000 distinct CDR3 sequences; 10% to 12% are singletons. The data were also submitted as part of a second study, on T cells expressing NK-cell markers. As that report states: UMI-tagged 5'RACE template switching yielded the TCR beta cDNA.

This specimen was PBMCs from blood, taken on the day of vaccination. Source of these receptors: a middle-aged man who received an inactivated influenza vaccine.

The chain combines TRBV18 with TRBJ1-1; no clear D. Germline-derived CDR1 and CDR2 are KGHSH and LQKENI. Trimming removed 3 bases at V and 0 bases at J, with 8 bases between. The CDR3 loop spans 14 amino acids. CDR3 region: CASSPQIMNTEAFF. As DNA, the CDR3 is TGTGCCAGCTCACCCCAGATAATGAACACTGAAGCTTTCTTT.

This clonotype was seen only a few times. The chain recombines TRBV29-1 with TRBJ2-7, with D uncertain. V lost 2 bases and J 9 bases, leaving 11 bases between the germline ends. CDR1 is SQVTM and CDR2 is ANQGSEA in the germline V gene. The CDR3 extends over 11 amino acids. This chain's CDR3 is CSVEYRARQYF. As DNA, the CDR3 is TGCAGCGTTGAATACCGGGCACGGCAGTACTTC.

In its sample, this clonotype was seen many times. The V call is TRBV12-3 or TRBV12-4, the J call TRBJ2-1, with D possibly matching TRBD1 (6 bases). Trimming pared 6 bases from V and 5 bases from J, leaving 14 bases between. The CDR3 has 14 residues. CDR3 nucleotides: TGTGCCAGCAGCAAGAGCGGACAGAACAATGAGCAGTTCTTC. Translation: CASSKSGQNNEQFF.

This clonotype has more than one count but fewer than ten. The V and J genes are TRBV2 and TRBJ2-5; TRBD1 might be the D (6 bases). Germline V gene sequence: CDR1 SNHLY, CDR2 FYNNEI. Deletions cut 3 bases from V and 7 bases from J, with 15 bases between. There are 14 residues in the CDR3. The CDR3 DNA sequence: TGTGCCAGCAGTGAGACAGGCACCTCCGGGACCCAGTACTTC. Residues: CASSETGTSGTQYF. Drawing the rest from reference TRBV2 and TRBJ2-5, the complete variable domain is EPEVTQTPSHQVTQMGQEVILRCVPISNHLYFYWYRQILGQKVEFLVSFYNNEISEKSEIFDDQFSVERPDGSNFTLKIRSTKLEDSAMYFCASSETGTSGTQYFGPGTRLLVL.

This clonotype was seen once. The chain employs TRBV20-1 and TRBJ2-5; TRBD2 is a possible D gene (6 bases). The CDR3 spans 14 residues. V lost 1 base and J 5 bases, leaving 14 bases between the germline ends. Germline loops: CDR1 DFQATT, CDR2 SNEGSKA (reference sequence). The CDR3 region has the DNA TGCAGTGCTAGAGGTCCGGGAGTACGGGAGACCCAGTACTTC. This sequence encodes CSARGPGVRETQYF.

This chain joins TRBV11-2 and TRBJ2-7, with TRBD2 matching 13 bases. Losses at the gene ends were 2 bases for V and 4 bases for J; bases not matched to a gene: 2. The CDR3 is made up of 15 amino acids. Germline-derived CDR1 and CDR2 are SGHAT and FQNNGV. The CDR3 DNA follows: TGTGCCAGCAGCTTAACGACTAGCGGGAGGTACGAGCAGTACTTC. This translates into CASSLTTSGRYEQYF.

This clonotype was counted between two and nine times. The J gene is TRBJ2-7, the V gene TRBV5-1; no firm D call. With 0 bases removed from V and 2 bases from J, the gap between germline ends came to 12 bases. This CDR3 comprises 15 residues. The germline gives CDR1 SGHRS, CDR2 YFSETQ. The CDR3 DNA reads as TGCGCCAGCAGCTTGGACCTGTCGATTACCTACGAGCAGTACTTC. Its protein is CASSLDLSITYEQYF.

The table lists this clonotype with many counts. The chain employs TRBV5-1 and TRBJ2-2; TRBD1 might be the D (5 bases). CDR1 and CDR2 (germline): SGHRS, YFSETQ. This CDR3 contains 15 residues. The ends were cut back, 0 bases at V and 6 bases at J, with 12 bases in the middle. For the CDR3, the DNA is TGCGCCAGCAGCTTGGCTGGGGCAAGGGCCGGGGAGCTGTTTTTT. Protein sequence: CASSLAGARAGELFF.

Written as DNA, the CDR3 is TGCGCCAGCAGCTCCCAAAGATTTGGGGATCCCCAGGGACGCACAGATACGCAGTATTTT. It translates to CASSSQRFGDPQGRTDTQYF. This chain joins TRBV5-1 and TRBJ2-3; D might be TRBD1 or TRBD2, each matching 5 bases. Germline V gene data show CDR1 as SGHRS and CDR2 as YFSETQ. The ends were cut back, 3 bases at V and 1 base at J, with 27 bases in the middle. This CDR3 contains 20 residues.

The chain recombines TRBV20-1 with TRBJ2-1; 12 bases map to TRBD2. With V trimmed by 3 bases and J by 4 bases, 7 bases remained unmatched. There are 16 residues in the CDR3. Germline V gene sequence: CDR1 DFQATT, CDR2 SNEGSKA (reference sequence). Written as DNA, the CDR3 is TGCAGTGCTAGTTGGCAGACTAGCGGGAGTTACAATGAGCAGTTCTTC. Residues: CSASWQTSGSYNEQFF.

The J gene is TRBJ2-5, the V gene TRBV29-1; D call uncertain. V was cut by 2 bases and J by 5 bases, with 9 bases left in between. CDR1 SQVTM and CDR2 ANQGSEA come from the germline V gene. CDR3 length: 12 amino acids. CDR3 sequence (DNA): TGCAGCGTTGAATTGGGCAGGGAGACCCAGTACTTC. Translating gives CSVELGRETQYF.

This clonotype was observed a handful of times. This rearrangement joins TRBV7-2 to TRBJ2-5; TRBD1 matches at 9 bases. V shed 3 bases and J 3 bases; nucleotides not matched to a gene: 5. CDR1 and CDR2 (germline): SGHTA, FQGNSA. The CDR3 consists of 15 residues. The CDR3 reads CASSLAGTGKETQYF. The CDR3 DNA follows: TGTGCCAGCAGCTTGGCCGGGACAGGGAAAGAGACCCAGTACTTC.

This clonotype came up a few times. This rearrangement joins TRBV7-2 to TRBJ2-2, with D unclear. The CDR3 is 13 amino acids. From germline, CDR1 is SGHTA and CDR2 FQGNSA. The V end lost 3 bases, the J end lost 4 bases, and 6 bases lay between the germline ends. CDR3 residues: CASSFLSTGELFF. As DNA, the CDR3 is TGTGCCAGCAGCTTCCTTTCCACCGGGGAGCTGTTTTTT. The full variable domain, rest sourced from reference TRBV7-2 and TRBJ2-2, is GAGVSQSPSNKVTEKGKDVELRCDPISGHTALYWYRQSLGQGLEFLIYFQGNSAPDKSGLPSDRFSAERTGGSVSTLTIQRTQQEDSAVYLCASSFLSTGELFFGEGSRLTVL.

This clonotype was picked up a small number of times. The chain joins TRBV7-2 to TRBJ2-7; 7 bases align to TRBD2. Germline CDR1 is SGHTA and CDR2 is FQGNSA. The CDR3 contains 15 residues. Trimming took 0 bases from V and 7 from J; bases not matched to a gene: 9. CDR3 amino acids: CASSLAMTGGREQYF. The CDR3 bases are TGTGCCAGCAGCTTAGCGATGACGGGGGGTCGTGAGCAGTACTTC.

J is TRBJ1-2 and V is TRBV2; maybe TRBD1 (6 bases). CDR1 and CDR2 from the germline V gene are SNHLY and FYNNEI. Between the trimmed V and J ends, which lost 9 bases and 4 bases, there was a span of 12 bases. CDR3 length equals 12 residues. The CDR3 spells CARLQGTYGYTF. CDR3 sequence (DNA): TGTGCCAGGTTACAGGGTACCTATGGCTACACCTTC.

This clonotype was detected once. With a much larger clone just one base away, this may be a read error. V is TRBV10-3 and J is TRBJ2-3; D might be TRBD1 or TRBD2, each matching 5 bases. This CDR3 is built from 16 residues. CDR1 is ENHRY and CDR2 is SYGVKD in the germline V gene. CDR3 in amino acids: CAINESGGSLTDTQYF. The CDR3 DNA reads as TGTGCCATCAATGAGTCTGGGGGTTCACTCACAGATACGCAGTATTTT.

The chain combines TRBV25-1 with TRBJ2-1, with 7 bases fitting TRBD2. With V trimmed by 1 base and J by 7 bases, 7 bases remained unmatched. Per germline, CDR1 MGHDK and CDR2 SYGVNS. CDR3 size: 15 residues. CDR3 in amino acids: CASSESGGGLNEQFF. CDR3 DNA sequence: TGTGCCAGCAGTGAATCGGGGGGAGGGCTAAATGAGCAGTTCTTC.

The chain is built from TRBV7-8 and TRBJ2-7; D uncertain. Trimming stripped 5 bases from V and 5 bases from J, with 16 bases between. Germline values: CDR1 SGHVS, CDR2 FQNEAQ. The CDR3 has 14 residues. The DNA for the CDR3 is TGTGCCAGCAGCCCCGGCCCCTTCTACAACGAGCAGTACTTC. It encodes CASSPGPFYNEQYF. The full variable domain, with the rest looked up from reference TRBV7-8 and TRBJ2-7, is GAGVSQSPRYKVAKRGQDVALRCDPISGHVSLFWYQQALGQGPEFLTYFQNEAQLDKSGLPSDRFFAERPEGSVSTLKIQRTQQEDSAVYLCASSPGPFYNEQYFGPGTRLTVT.

This clonotype occurred a few times. The chain couples TRBV5-1 to TRBJ2-1; 7 bases fit TRBD2. Germline V lookup: CDR1 SGHRS, CDR2 YFSETQ. Unmatched junction bases numbered 8, after V lost 2 bases and J lost 3 bases. This CDR3 has 16 residues. The CDR3 reads CASSFHPAGNYNEQFF. The CDR3 DNA reads as TGCGCCAGCAGCTTTCATCCAGCGGGAAACTACAATGAGCAGTTCTTC.

This clonotype has more than one count but fewer than ten. This CDR3 reads CASSEEYGFTDTQYF. The CDR3 bases are TGTGCCAGCAGTGAAGAGTACGGGTTCACAGATACGCAGTATTTT. The chain combines TRBV2 with TRBJ2-3; no clear D gene. The CDR3 totals 15 residues. Trimming pared 1 base from V and 2 bases from J, leaving 10 bases between. CDR1 is SNHLY, CDR2 FYNNEI, per germline. The complete variable domain, with remaining parts taken from reference TRBV2 and TRBJ2-3, reads EPEVTQTPSHQVTQMGQEVILRCVPISNHLYFYWYRQILGQKVEFLVSFYNNEISEKSEIFDDQFSVERPDGSNFTLKIRSTKLEDSAMYFCASSEEYGFTDTQYFGPGTRLTVL.

CDR3 sequence (DNA): TGCGCCAGCAGCGTTGGGACAGCCTCCGAGCCCCAGCATTTT. Protein product: CASSVGTASEPQHF. The chain carries TRBV5-1 and TRBJ1-5; 7 bases are shared with TRBD1. The CDR3 totals 14 residues. Germline lookup yields CDR1 SGHRS and CDR2 YFSETQ. V trimming: 4 bases; J trimming: 8 bases; junction bases outside the gene matches: 9.

Ten or more counts support this clonotype. This sequence joins TRBV18 and TRBJ2-3; D may be TRBD2 (5 bases). V lost 8 bases to trimming and J lost 5 bases, with 11 bases between them. Per the germline V gene, CDR1 is KGHSH and CDR2 is LQKENI. The CDR3 contains 12 residues. For the CDR3, the DNA is TGTGCCAGCAGCCCCCGGGGAGATACGCAGTATTTT. The encoded protein is CASSPRGDTQYF.

This clonotype was seen a few times. The chain employs TRBV5-5 and TRBJ2-3; TRBD2 matches 8 bases. CDR1 is SGHKS, CDR2 YYEKEE, per germline (reference sequence). The CDR3 consists of 16 residues. The junction had 10 bases not matched to a gene; V was cut back by 2 bases and J by 5 bases. CDR3 sequence (DNA): TGTGCCAGCAGCTTCATGACGGGGGGGGCACGAGATACGCAGTATTTT. As protein: CASSFMTGGARDTQYF.

Remarks on this clonotype: Germline and junction disagree at one end, which may indicate a read error. The V gene is TRBV24-1, the J gene TRBJ2-4; 8 bases fit TRBD2. CDR3 size: 12 residues. CDR1 is KGHDR and CDR2 is SFDVKD in the germline V gene. The DNA of the CDR3 is TGTGCCATCAGTGATTTGCTTGGACTAGCCCACTTC. This gives the protein CAISDLLGLAHF.

In this sample, this clonotype turned up many times. This chain joins TRBV5-1 and TRBJ1-2; 9 positions agree with TRBD1. Looked up from germline, CDR1 is SGHRS and CDR2 is YFSETQ. Losses at the gene ends were 4 bases for V and 4 bases for J; bases not matched to a gene: 5. This CDR3 is built from 14 residues. The CDR3 coding sequence is TGCGCCAGCAGCCCGCTGACAGGGGGCTATGGCTACACCTTC. Amino acid sequence: CASSPLTGGYGYTF.

The chain combines TRBV4-1 with TRBJ2-7; TRBD2 matches 9 bases. V trimming: 3 bases; J trimming: 0 bases; junction bases outside the gene matches: 9. Per the germline V gene, CDR1 is MGHRA and CDR2 is YSYEKL. The CDR3 runs to 17 residues. In DNA form, the CDR3 reads TGCGCCAGCAGCCATTACCCTAGCGGGGAGAGCTCCTACGAGCAGTACTTC. The encoded protein is CASSHYPSGESSYEQYF.

V gene TRBV29-1 combines with J gene TRBJ2-3, with D perhaps TRBD1 or TRBD2 (5 bases each). The CDR3 loop spans 12 amino acids. Trimming pared 4 bases from V and 3 bases from J, leaving 8 bases between. Germline V gene lookup returns CDR1 SQVTM and CDR2 ANQGSEA. This CDR3 reads CSVGDGTDTQYF. CDR3 DNA sequence: TGCAGCGTTGGGGACGGAACAGATACGCAGTATTTT.